The sequence of this TCR beta chain was determined in a study of blood T cell repertoires in COVID-19. At the level of the study: There were acute and convalescent COVID-19 samples, and they came from the United States, Italy and Spain.

The length of the CDR3 is 15 residues. V shed 1 base and J 2 bases; nucleotides not matched to a gene: 5. The germline V gene has CDR1 SGHRS and CDR2 YFSETQ. Profiling relied on immunoSEQ multiplex PCR, and the TCRdb table lists in-frame clones only, not all of them. Found here are 150,000 to 200,000 clones, 85% to 90% of them singletons; the top ten hold under 8%. Two consecutive negative NP/OP PCR tests, clearance, or resolved symptoms defined Cohort 3 recovery. The TCR originated in a man aged 40-50 years who had recovered from COVID-19. The genes are TRBV5-1 and TRBJ2-5; TRBD1 aligns across 7 bases. The specimen sequenced was PBMCs or T cells enriched from blood (not recorded which). The CDR3 sequence: CASSLTDRAQETQYF. CDR3 in DNA: TGCGCCAGCAGCTTGACCGACAGGGCACAAGAGACCCAGTACTTC.